This TCR beta chain comes out of a study of blood T cell repertoires in COVID-19. Whole-study context: Samples representing acute and convalescent COVID-19 were sourced from the United States, Italy and Spain. Sample material is recorded as cDNA or gDNA derived from T cells, B-cell-depleted T cells, or PBMCs.

Germline CDR1 reads LNHDA; CDR2 reads SQIVND (reference sequence). V lost 3 bases, J lost 0 bases, and 12 bases lay in between. CDR3 length equals 16 residues. Per the original methods: How many nucleated cells were present was estimated from reference gene primer amplification. The method was immunoSEQ multiplex PCR; TCRdb's version includes in-frame clones alone and lacks a portion of them. The V and J calls and clone size come from that table; D and trimming were worked out from the DNA. The sample carries 110,000 to 150,000 clones, 70% to 85% recorded once. The TCR comes from a man aged 60 to 75 with active or convalescent COVID-19. The rearrangement links TRBV19 to TRBJ1-3; D gene ambiguous. Sequenced sample: peripheral blood. CDR3 region: CASSIPREGSGNTIYF. The CDR3 region has the DNA TGTGCCAGTAGTATTCCGAGGGAAGGCTCTGGAAACACCATATATTTT.